This T cell receptor beta chain comes out of a study of cytomegalovirus exposure and HLA in healthy donors. V trimming: 8 bases; J trimming: 2 bases; junction bases outside the gene matches: 14. The CDR3 totals 16 residues. Germline V gene data show CDR1 as MNHEY and CDR2 as SMNVEV (reference sequence). The PCR contained 60 Vbeta and 13 Jbeta primers. Assay: immunoSEQ multiplex PCR; the TCRdb copy retains only in-frame clones and omits some. Among about 140,000 clones listed, 75% to 85% were seen once. Although they were nominally healthy when sampled, donors likely had unrecorded immune exposures. Sequencing was carried out using PBMCs. This TCR derives from a male donor in good health and CMV-seronegative. The chain combines TRBV27 with TRBJ2-7; TRBD2 matches at 8 bases. CDR3 DNA: TGTGCCAGCTCTTACCGGGCGGGGGGCCCCACCTACGAGCAGTACTTC. Protein: CASSYRAGGPTYEQYF.